These 5 T cell receptor beta chains came from one sample sequenced in a study of cytomegalovirus exposure and HLA in healthy donors. The study ran its PCR with 60 Vbeta and 13 Jbeta primers. The assay was immunoSEQ multiplex PCR, and TCRdb's table has in-frame clones only and misses some. Its table records 70,000 or so clones. The sample comprised PBMCs. The receptor source for this set is a boy aged 10-17 years in good health and CMV-seronegative.

The rearrangement links TRBV7-3 to TRBJ1-1; 9 bases map to TRBD1. The germline V gene has CDR1 SGHTA and CDR2 FQGTGA. The CDR3 is 13 amino acids. The V gene end was trimmed by 5 bases and the J gene end by 4 bases; junction bases not matched to a gene: 2. The CDR3 DNA sequence: TGTGCCAGCAGCCGGGACAGGGCCACTGAAGCTTTCTTT. Translated, it gives CASSRDRATEAFF.

V gene TRBV4-1 combines with J gene TRBJ2-7; TRBD1 matches 9 bases. This CDR3 contains 15 residues. The germline gives CDR1 MGHRA, CDR2 YSYEKL. The junction had 3 bases not matched to a gene; V was cut back by 1 base and J by 2 bases. The CDR3 DNA is TGCGCCAGCAGCCAAGCGACAGGGGGAGCCTACGAGCAGTACTTC. Translated, it gives CASSQATGGAYEQYF.

The chain joins TRBV5-8 to TRBJ2-1; 11 bases are shared with TRBD1. V trimming: 2 bases; J trimming: 8 bases; junction bases outside the gene matches: 6. CDR3 length equals 15 residues. The germline V gene has CDR1 SGHTS and CDR2 YDEGEE. The CDR3 coding sequence is TGTGCCAGCAGCTTAGGACAGGGGGCAATACATGAGCAGTTCTTC. Its translation: CASSLGQGAIHEQFF.

This sequence joins TRBV7-9 and TRBJ1-3; D call uncertain. This CDR3 spans 14 amino acids. The germline V and J ends were trimmed by 3 bases and 0 bases, with 6 bases remaining between them. The germline V gene has CDR1 SEHNR and CDR2 FQNEAQ (reference sequence). CDR3 coding DNA: TGTGCCAGCAGCTTTCAGGCCTCTGGAAACACCATATATTTT. This encodes CASSFQASGNTIYF.

This chain uses TRBV7-2 with TRBJ2-1, with a tentative D call TRBD2 (5 bases). The CDR3 totals 15 residues. V was pared by 1 base and J by 7 bases, with 14 bases between. Germline values: CDR1 SGHTA, CDR2 FQGNSA. The DNA for the CDR3 is TGTGCCAGCAGCTTAGTAGCGACCCCGGTTAATGAGCAGTTCTTC. Translating it yields CASSLVATPVNEQFF.